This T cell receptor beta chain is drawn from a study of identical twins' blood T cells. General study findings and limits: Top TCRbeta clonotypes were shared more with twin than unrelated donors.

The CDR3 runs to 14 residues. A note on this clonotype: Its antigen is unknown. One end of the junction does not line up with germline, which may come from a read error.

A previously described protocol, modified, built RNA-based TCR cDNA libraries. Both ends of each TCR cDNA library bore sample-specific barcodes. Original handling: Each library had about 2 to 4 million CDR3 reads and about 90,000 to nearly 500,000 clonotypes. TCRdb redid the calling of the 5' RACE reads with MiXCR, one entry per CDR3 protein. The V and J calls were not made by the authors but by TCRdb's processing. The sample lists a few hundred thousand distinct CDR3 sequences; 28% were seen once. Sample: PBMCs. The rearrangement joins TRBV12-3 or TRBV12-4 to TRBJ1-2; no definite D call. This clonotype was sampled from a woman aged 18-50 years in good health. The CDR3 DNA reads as TGTGCCAGCTCCGTACCGGGAGGACGAGGTTCCCACATCTTC. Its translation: CASSVPGGRGSHIF.